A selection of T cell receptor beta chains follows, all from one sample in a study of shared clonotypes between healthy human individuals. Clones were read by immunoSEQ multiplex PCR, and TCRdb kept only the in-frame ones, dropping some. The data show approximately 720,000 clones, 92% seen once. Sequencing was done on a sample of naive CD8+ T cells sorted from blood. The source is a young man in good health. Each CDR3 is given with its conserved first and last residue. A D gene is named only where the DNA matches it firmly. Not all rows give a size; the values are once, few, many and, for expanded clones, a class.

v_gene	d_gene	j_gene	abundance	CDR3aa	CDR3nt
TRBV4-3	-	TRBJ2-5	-	CASSQPGDGETQYF	TGCGCCAGCAGCCAGCCAGGGGATGGGGAGACCCAGTACTTC
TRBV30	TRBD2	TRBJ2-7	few	CAGDGGGAYEQYF	TGTGCCGGAGACGGGGGGGGCGCCTACGAGCAGTACTTC
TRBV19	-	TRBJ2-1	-	CASSIAPRVPYNEQFF	TGTGCCAGTAGTATAGCCCCCAGGGTCCCCTACAATGAGCAGTTCTTC
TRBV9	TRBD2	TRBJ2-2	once	CASSVAGRELTGELFF	TGTGCCAGCAGCGTAGCTGGGCGGGAGTTGACCGGGGAGCTGTTTTTT
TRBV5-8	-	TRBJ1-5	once	CASSLLTGTPNQPQHF	TGTGCCAGCAGCCTATTAACCGGGACTCCTAATCAGCCCCAGCATTTT
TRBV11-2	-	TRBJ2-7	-	CASSFLSSSQDYEQYF	TGTGCCAGCAGCTTCCTTAGTAGCTCGCAGGACTACGAGCAGTACTTC
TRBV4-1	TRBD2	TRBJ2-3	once	CASSQVKASGRLDPDTQYF	TGCGCCAGCAGCCAAGTGAAGGCTAGCGGGAGGCTAGATCCAGATACGCAGTATTTT
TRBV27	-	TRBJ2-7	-	CASSLSSGREQYF	TGTGCCAGCAGTTTATCGTCCGGGCGCGAGCAGTACTTC
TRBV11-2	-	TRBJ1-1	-	CASSHSTGNTEAFF	TGTGCCAGCAGCCATAGTACAGGGAACACTGAAGCTTTCTTT
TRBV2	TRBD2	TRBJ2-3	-	CATRTSGTDTQYF	TGTGCCACCAGAACTAGCGGCACAGATACGCAGTATTTT
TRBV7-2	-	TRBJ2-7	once	CASRGDSGSSYEQYF	TGTGCCAGCAGGGGGGACTCCGGCAGCTCCTACGAGCAGTACTTC
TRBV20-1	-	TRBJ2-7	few	CSARSGYEQYF	TGCAGTGCTAGAAGCGGGTACGAGCAGTACTTC
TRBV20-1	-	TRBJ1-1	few	CSARFRAEAFF	TGCAGTGCTAGATTTAGAGCGGAAGCTTTCTTT